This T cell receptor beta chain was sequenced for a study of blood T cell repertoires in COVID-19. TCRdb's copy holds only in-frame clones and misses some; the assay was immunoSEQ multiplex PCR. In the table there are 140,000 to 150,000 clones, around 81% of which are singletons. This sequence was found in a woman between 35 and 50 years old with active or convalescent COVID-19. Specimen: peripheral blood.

The CDR3 DNA reads as TGTGCCAGCAGCACCAGGACAGCTCACTATGGCTACACCTTC. It is translated as CASSTRTAHYGYTF. The chain carries TRBV7-2 and TRBJ1-2, with a tentative D call TRBD1 (6 bases). The CDR3 has 14 residues. Germline CDR1 and CDR2: SGHTA and FQGNSA. V was clipped by 5 bases and J by 3 bases, with 13 bases between them.